The 18 T cell receptor beta chains reported below all come from one sample, sequenced in a study of blood T cell repertoires in COVID-19. TCRdb keeps only in-frame clones here, not all; method: immunoSEQ multiplex PCR. This sample has approximately 200,000 clones, with around nine tenths found just once. The sequenced sample consisted of PBMCs or T cells enriched from blood (not recorded which). These receptors all stem from a man aged 25-45 years in a cohort exposed to, infected with or recovered from COVID-19 (not recorded which).

In nucleotides, the CDR3 is TGTGCCACCAGCAGAGTAACTAGCGTAGACGAGCAGTACTTC. Translating it yields CATSRVTSVDEQYF. The chain combines TRBV15 with TRBJ2-7; 7 bases fit TRBD2. The germline gives CDR1 LNHNV, CDR2 YYDKDF (reference sequence). This CDR3 region has 14 residues. The J segment lost 5 bases and the V segment lost 1 base, leaving 5 bases of the junction unmatched.

The chain combines TRBV24-1 with TRBJ2-1; 7 nucleotides line up with TRBD1. There are 13 residues in the CDR3. Trimming took 4 bases from V and 8 from J; bases not matched to a gene: 4. CDR1 and CDR2 (germline): KGHDR, SFDVKD. CDR3 amino acids: CATSDPDRDEQFF. CDR3 coding DNA: TGTGCCACCAGTGACCCTGACAGGGATGAGCAGTTCTTC.

This clone appeared once. This chain connects TRBV10-2 to TRBJ1-5; D might be TRBD1 (5 bases). The germline gives CDR1 WSHSY, CDR2 SAAADI. V was trimmed by 0 bases and J by 7 bases, leaving 10 bases between them. There are 14 residues in the CDR3. CDR3 sequence (DNA): TGCGCCAGCAGTGAGTCTGGGGGGAGGCAGCCCCAGCATTTT. Its translation is CASSESGGRQPQHF.

This clone was found once. This chain uses TRBV28 with TRBJ1-6; the D gene is possibly TRBD1 (5 bases). The germline V gene has CDR1 MDHEN and CDR2 SYDVKM. The V gene lost 6 bases and the J gene lost 10 bases, with 13 bases spanning the gap. The CDR3 is made up of 13 amino acids. CDR3 in DNA: TGTGCCAGCAGCCCCGGGGGGGGATCACCCCTCCACTTT. It translates to CASSPGGGSPLHF.

The chain links TRBV27 to TRBJ1-5; a possible D gene is TRBD1 (5 bases). Trimming left V 6 bases short and J 4 bases short, with 16 bases between. The CDR3 contains 15 residues. Germline assignment: CDR1 MNHEY and CDR2 SMNVEV (reference sequence). DNA for the CDR3: TGTGCCAGCAGCCCATTCTGGGGGACTAATCAGCCCCAGCATTTT. Its translation: CASSPFWGTNQPQHF.

The rearrangement uses TRBV28 and TRBJ1-2; tentatively, D is TRBD1 (6 bases). Deletions cut 2 bases from V and 8 bases from J, with 12 bases between. CDR3 length equals 13 residues. Germline CDR1 and CDR2: MDHEN and SYDVKM. CDR3 in amino acids: CASSLLGGRGYTF. In nucleotides, the CDR3 is TGTGCCAGCAGTTTACTCGGGGGGCGCGGCTACACCTTC.

This clone was seen just once. The gene calls are TRBV5-1 and TRBJ2-3; 14 nucleotides line up with TRBD2. CDR1 SGHRS and CDR2 YFSETQ come from the germline V gene. Unmatched junction bases numbered 5, after V lost 4 bases and J lost 4 bases. The CDR3 length is 16 residues. CDR3 nucleotides: TGCGCCAGCAGCGCGGGACTAGCGGGAGCGGCAGATACGCAGTATTTT. Amino acid sequence: CASSAGLAGAADTQYF.

The genes are TRBV6-5 and TRBJ2-7; 13 bases are shared with TRBD2. The ends lost 6 bases at V and 4 bases at J; junction bases unmatched: 6. The CDR3 sequence is 15 residues long. The germline V gene encodes CDR1 MNHEY and CDR2 SVGAGI. The CDR3 region has the DNA TGTGCCAGCAGGCCCGGGACTAGCGGGAAATACGAGCAGTACTTC. It specifies CASRPGTSGKYEQYF.

V gene TRBV5-5 combines with J gene TRBJ1-4; 10 bases fit TRBD1. CDR1 and CDR2 from the germline V gene are SGHKS and YYEKEE (reference sequence). Trimming took 9 bases from V and 7 from J; bases not matched to a gene: 9. This CDR3 region has 14 residues. CDR3 amino acids: CATATGGLVEKLFF. The CDR3 nucleotides are TGTGCCACCGCGACAGGGGGCTTAGTTGAAAAACTGTTTTTT. Looking up the rest from reference TRBV5-5 and TRBJ1-4 gives the full variable domain: DAGVTQSPTHLIKTRGQQVTLRCSPISGHKSVSWYQQVLGQGPQFIFQYYEKEERGRGNFPDRFSARQFPNYSSELNVNALLLGDSALYLCATATGGLVEKLFFGSGTQLSVL.

The chain has TRBV2 and TRBJ2-7, with 10 bases fitting TRBD2. Germline values: CDR1 SNHLY, CDR2 FYNNEI. The CDR3 runs 16 residues. V lost 5 bases, J lost 7 bases, and 14 bases stayed unmatched. CDR3 bases: TGTGCCAGCAGTCAGCGGGAGGGTCCTCGCGCGTCGGAGCAGTACTTC. Its translation is CASSQREGPRASEQYF.

The chain recombines TRBV7-2 with TRBJ1-1; tentative D call: TRBD1 (5 bases). V shed 2 bases and J shed 4 bases, with 14 bases lying between them. The CDR3 has 15 residues. CDR1 is SGHTA and CDR2 is FQGNSA in the germline V gene. CDR3 sequence: CASSLLTGGGTEAFF. Here the CDR3 DNA reads TGTGCCAGCAGCTTACTAACGGGGGGGGGCACTGAAGCTTTCTTT.

The CDR3 nucleotides read TGTGCCAGCTCACCACCGGGACTAGCGGAGACCCAGTACTTC. This sequence encodes CASSPPGLAETQYF. The rearrangement links TRBV18 to TRBJ2-5, with 10 bases lining up with TRBD2. V gave up 0 bases and J gave up 5 bases; unmatched junction bases: 0. This CDR3 spans 14 amino acids. Germline CDR1 KGHSH, CDR2 LQKENI.

The chain uses TRBV4-1 and TRBJ2-7; 7 bases agree with TRBD1. Germline CDR1 reads MGHRA; CDR2 reads YSYEKL. Trimming cost V 5 bases and J 5 bases; bases outside gene matches: 12. CDR3 length equals 15 residues. The CDR3 sequence is CASSISPGGKNEQYF. The CDR3 coding sequence is TGCGCCAGCAGCATAAGTCCAGGGGGTAAGAACGAGCAGTACTTC.

This sequence joins TRBV5-4 and TRBJ2-2, with 7 bases aligning to TRBD1. The germline CDR1 and CDR2 sequences are SGHNT and YYREEE (reference sequence). The J segment lost 2 bases and the V segment lost 6 bases, leaving 13 bases of the junction unmatched. The CDR3 is 17 residues long. Written as DNA, the CDR3 is TGTGCCAGCACTACTCCCGGGACAGACCTTAACACCGGGGAGCTGTTTTTT. The encoded protein is CASTTPGTDLNTGELFF.

The rearrangement uses TRBV19 and TRBJ1-2; D ambiguous. The V end lost 3 bases, the J end lost 7 bases, and 18 bases lay between the germline ends. The germline gives CDR1 LNHDA, CDR2 SQIVND (reference sequence). This CDR3 has 15 amino acids. The CDR3 DNA is TGTGCCAGTAGTATCCTCGCGGGGAGGAAAGCTGGCTACACCTTC. Its translation is CASSILAGRKAGYTF.

The chain carries TRBV11-2 and TRBJ2-3; 9 bases are a match to TRBD2. The length of the CDR3 is 15 residues. The ends lost 5 bases at V and 0 bases at J; junction bases unmatched: 3. Looked up from germline, CDR1 is SGHAT and CDR2 is FQNNGV. The CDR3 protein is CASSRLAASTDTQYF. CDR3 in DNA: TGTGCCAGCAGCAGACTAGCGGCTAGCACAGATACGCAGTATTTT.

The chain combines TRBV4-1 with TRBJ2-1; possible D gene TRBD2, 6 bases. Trimming shortened V by 6 bases and J by 2 bases, and 17 bases separated the two germline ends. Germline CDR1 is MGHRA and CDR2 is YSYEKL. CDR3 length: 16 residues. The CDR3 reads CASSHDRGLPYNEQFF. DNA of the CDR3: TGCGCCAGCAGTCATGATAGGGGACTTCCCTACAATGAGCAGTTCTTC.

The chain links TRBV9 to TRBJ2-2; the D gene is possibly TRBD2 (5 bases). The CDR3 spans 15 residues. Trimming removed 3 bases at V and 5 bases at J, with 14 bases between. Germline V CDR1 and CDR2: SGDLS, YYNGEE. As DNA, the CDR3 is TGTGCCAGCAGCGGAAGATCCAGCGGAACCGGGGAGCTGTTTTTT. This gives the protein CASSGRSSGTGELFF.